These T cell receptor beta chains were read from a single sample in a study of blood T cell repertoires in COVID-19. Produced via immunoSEQ multiplex PCR; TCRdb's table is partial and in-frame only. The sample consists of some 280,000 clones, around four fifths of them appearing once. Source material: peripheral blood. The receptors here all came from a woman between 45 and 60 years old with active or convalescent COVID-19. CDR3s include the opening cysteine and the closing phenylalanine or tryptophan. D genes are given only for firm matches. Where a row states a size, it is once, few, many or the class of an expanded clone; other rows omit it.

d_call	j_call	v_call	clone_size	cdr3_aa	cdr3_nt
TRBD1	TRBJ1-5	TRBV18	-	CASSPDRGIGNQPQHF	TGTGCCAGCTCACCGGACAGGGGTATAGGCAATCAGCCCCAGCATTTT
TRBD2	TRBJ2-7	TRBV6-5	few	CAVGEGLGPYEQYF	TGTGCCGTCGGGGAGGGGTTGGGGCCCTACGAGCAGTACTTC
-	TRBJ2-2	TRBV5-8	-	CASSSGQTNTGELFF	TGTGCCAGCAGCTCAGGACAGACGAACACCGGGGAGCTGTTTTTT
TRBD1	TRBJ1-1	TRBV3-1/TRBV3-2	-	CASSPYRGNEAFF	TGTGCCAGCAGCCCATACAGGGGGAATGAAGCTTTCTTT
-	TRBJ1-1	TRBV6-5	-	CASYRSTPNTEAFF	TGTGCCAGCTACCGATCAACTCCCAACACTGAAGCTTTCTTT
TRBD2	TRBJ2-3	TRBV7-3	-	CASSPSGLAGATDTQYF	TGTGCCAGCAGCCCCTCCGGGCTAGCGGGAGCGACAGATACGCAGTATTTT
-	TRBJ2-3	TRBV5-1	-	CASSWLRGDTQYF	TGCGCCAGCAGCTGGTTGCGGGGCGATACGCAGTATTTT
-	TRBJ1-4	TRBV3-1/TRBV3-2	-	CASSLRAGATNEKLFF	TGTGCCAGCAGCTTACGCGCAGGGGCGACTAATGAAAAACTGTTTTTT
TRBD1	TRBJ1-2	TRBV6-6	-	CASSDGQANYGYTF	TGTGCCAGCAGTGACGGACAGGCTAACTATGGCTACACCTTC
-	TRBJ2-2	TRBV5-5	few	CASSLVPPSAGELFF	TGTGCCAGCAGCTTGGTACCGCCTAGTGCCGGGGAGCTGTTTTTT
TRBD2	TRBJ2-2	TRBV9	-	CASSVLPLAGVFKDTGELFF	TGTGCCAGCAGCGTACTCCCCCTAGCGGGAGTTTTTAAAGACACCGGGGAGCTGTTTTTT
TRBD1	TRBJ2-7	TRBV27	-	CASSPDRYLIEQYF	TGTGCCAGCAGTCCGGACAGGTACTTAATCGAGCAGTACTTC
TRBD2	TRBJ2-7	TRBV27	few	CASSLAGAREQYF	TGTGCCAGCAGTTTAGCGGGAGCACGCGAGCAGTACTTC
-	TRBJ1-6	TRBV5-6	-	CASSLGQTNSPLHF	TGTGCCAGCAGCTTGGGGCAGACAAATTCACCCCTCCACTTT
-	TRBJ2-3	TRBV4-1	-	CASSHVGRTDTQYF	TGCGCCAGCAGCCATGTTGGGCGCACAGATACGCAGTATTTT
-	TRBJ2-7	TRBV5-8	-	CASSLETGEGSFAYEQYF	TGTGCCAGCAGCTTAGAGACGGGAGAGGGGTCATTTGCCTACGAGCAGTACTTC
-	TRBJ1-2	TRBV7-2	-	CASSPDRQLYGYTF	TGTGCCAGCAGCCCAGACAGGCAACTCTATGGCTACACCTTC
-	TRBJ1-5	TRBV19	-	CASSMVLNQPQHF	TGTGCCAGTAGTATGGTACTTAATCAGCCCCAGCATTTT
-	TRBJ1-2	TRBV19	few	CASSSRTVGYGYTF	TGTGCCAGTAGTTCAAGGACAGTCGGCTATGGCTACACCTTC
-	TRBJ1-1	TRBV25-1	-	CASREQGNTEAFF	TGTGCCAGCAGAGAACAGGGGAACACTGAAGCTTTCTTT
TRBD1	TRBJ1-1	TRBV7-9	-	CASSETGDGYTEAFF	TGTGCCAGCAGCGAGACAGGGGATGGGTACACTGAAGCTTTCTTT
-	TRBJ2-7	TRBV21-1	-	CASSKALASGKCGSYEQYF	TGTGCCAGCAGCAAAGCGCTGGCTAGCGGGAAGTGTGGTTCCTACGAGCAGTACTTC
TRBD2	TRBJ2-7	TRBV28	-	CASSFLGAGGPREQYF	TGTGCCAGCAGTTTTCTAGGGGCGGGAGGGCCGAGGGAGCAGTACTTC
TRBD2	TRBJ2-1	TRBV5-4	-	CASSGAQREPYNEQFF	TGTGCCAGCAGCGGCGCCCAGCGGGAGCCATACAATGAGCAGTTCTTC
-	TRBJ2-1	TRBV11-2	few	CASSPPGQYNEQFF	TGTGCCAGCAGCCCTCCTGGACAATACAATGAGCAGTTCTTC
-	TRBJ1-1	TRBV27	-	CASGRTARTEAFF	TGTGCCAGCGGACGGACAGCGAGAACTGAAGCTTTCTTT
TRBD1	TRBJ2-2	TRBV6-5	-	CASNRGYTGELFF	TGTGCCAGCAACAGGGGGTACACCGGGGAGCTGTTTTTT
-	TRBJ2-7	TRBV9	-	CASSVAYAGEQYF	TGTGCCAGCAGCGTAGCCTACGCGGGTGAGCAGTACTTC
-	TRBJ2-3	TRBV6-1	-	CASSEDRDTQYF	TGTGCCAGCAGTGAAGACAGAGATACGCAGTATTTT
-	TRBJ2-3	TRBV1	-	CTSSQDRSTDTQYF	TGCACCAGCAGCCAGGACAGGAGCACAGATACGCAGTATTTT
TRBD1	TRBJ1-1	TRBV9	-	CASSAQTGGLGAEAFF	TGTGCCAGCAGCGCCCAGACAGGGGGCTTGGGTGCTGAAGCTTTCTTT
TRBD2	TRBJ2-1	TRBV7-2	few	CASSLSSGSYNEQFF	TGTGCCAGCAGCTTAAGTAGCGGGTCATACAATGAGCAGTTCTTC
-	TRBJ1-2	TRBV5-1	-	CASSSAAGGDGYTF	TGCGCCAGCAGCTCCGCCGCGGGAGGTGATGGCTACACCTTC
TRBD2	TRBJ2-7	TRBV4-2	-	CASSQERGGSGYEQYF	TGTGCCAGCAGCCAAGAACGGGGCGGGAGTGGGTACGAGCAGTACTTC
TRBD1	TRBJ1-2	TRBV3-1/TRBV3-2	-	CASSQGDRENYGYTF	TGTGCCAGCAGCCAAGGGGACAGGGAAAACTATGGCTACACCTTC
TRBD1	TRBJ1-5	TRBV2	-	CASSGQGAVQPQHF	TGTGCCAGCAGTGGACAGGGGGCTGTTCAGCCCCAGCATTTT